Each of the 16 T cell receptor beta chains below was sequenced from the same sample in a study of post-analysis software for immune sequencing data. Study results and limitations: Among roughly five TRBV segments more frequent in patients than controls were TRBV5-6, TRBV5-1 and TRBV20-1.

Each TCR beta cDNA library carried unique molecular identifiers. TCRdb called the PCR reads again in MiXCR, with one record for every CDR3 protein. The table shows about 540,000 distinct CDR3 sequences, with approximately 34% occurring only once. No antigen is known for these receptors. The sequenced sample consisted of blood. These receptor sequences come from a girl aged 2-17 years with multiple sclerosis.

Of note for this clonotype: A much more abundant neighbour one base away suggests this may be a read error. The V and J genes are TRBV6-1 and TRBJ2-5; 7 bases fit TRBD1. Per germline, CDR1 MNHNS and CDR2 SASEGT. V shed 4 bases, J shed 2 bases, and the junction held 10 bases outside the gene matches. This CDR3 has 16 amino acids. CDR3: CASSVLLPGQQETQYF. Here the CDR3 DNA reads TGTGCCAGCAGTGTCCTCCTACCGGGACAGCAAGAGACCCAGTACTTC.

This clonotype was picked up many times. This chain joins TRBV7-2 and TRBJ2-1; D possibly corresponds to TRBD1 (7 bases). Trimming took 3 bases from V and 7 from J, leaving 10 bases between them. Germline lookup yields CDR1 SGHTA and CDR2 FQGNSA. The CDR3 loop spans 13 amino acids. CDR3 region: CASSFSGGNEQFF. DNA of the CDR3: TGTGCCAGCAGCTTCTCAGGGGGGAATGAGCAGTTCTTC.

The V call is TRBV11-2, the J call TRBJ2-5; possibly TRBD2 for D (6 bases). V lost 1 base and J lost 1, with 13 bases in between. The CDR3 loop spans 16 amino acids. Germline V CDR1 and CDR2: SGHAT, FQNNGV. The CDR3 here is CASSLAFRGTQETQYF. The CDR3, as DNA: TGTGCCAGCAGCTTAGCGTTCCGGGGGACCCAAGAGACCCAGTACTTC.

This clonotype was seen a few times. The chain links TRBV6-2 or TRBV6-3 to TRBJ2-3; D not certain. Trimming cost V 0 bases and J 7 bases, with 5 bases left between them. This CDR3 region has 12 residues. Germline values: CDR1 MNHEY, CDR2 SVGEGT. The CDR3 loop is CASSYSANTQYF. The CDR3 DNA is TGTGCCAGCAGTTACTCGGCAAATACGCAGTATTTT.

V is TRBV28 and J is TRBJ2-1; D might be TRBD1 or TRBD2, each matching 5 bases. This CDR3 spans 13 amino acids. Trimming stripped 10 bases from V and 8 bases from J, with 18 bases between. Per germline, CDR1 MDHEN and CDR2 SYDVKM. The CDR3 here is CAINKPRGDEQFF. CDR3 DNA sequence: TGTGCCATCAATAAACCTCGAGGGGATGAGCAGTTCTTC.

The chain couples TRBV10-1 to TRBJ2-2; D ambiguous. V gave up 3 bases and J gave up 1 base, with 9 bases separating them. The CDR3 is made up of 15 amino acids. Germline CDR1 reads WNHNN; CDR2 reads SYGVQD (reference sequence). The CDR3 coding sequence is TGCGCCAGCAGTGATGTTAGGGAGAACACCGGGGAGCTGTTTTTT. Protein: CASSDVRENTGELFF.

This sequence joins TRBV20-1 and TRBJ2-4; TRBD2 is a possible D gene (6 bases). This CDR3 contains 12 residues. Trimming removed 6 bases at V and 6 bases at J, with 12 bases between. From germline, CDR1 is DFQATT and CDR2 SNEGSKA (reference sequence). Here the CDR3 reads CSAPGGPNIQYF. The CDR3 region has the DNA TGCAGTGCCCCCGGGGGACCAAACATTCAGTACTTC.

Note on this clonotype: At one boundary the junction diverges from the germline segment, which might be a read error. The chain carries TRBV4-1 and TRBJ1-1; tentatively, D is TRBD1 (5 bases). This CDR3 has 21 amino acids. Germline-derived CDR1 and CDR2 are MGHRA and YSYEKL. The CDR3 nucleotides are TGCTCCAGCAGCCAAGATCCCGACCGTGCAGGGATGGTAGTAAGGAACACTGAAGCTTTCTTT. The encoded protein is CSSSQDPDRAGMVVRNTEAFF.

The rearrangement uses TRBV24-1 and TRBJ2-5, with unresolved D. V shed 4 bases and J shed 1 base, with 12 bases lying between them. This CDR3 has 15 residues. The germline CDR1 and CDR2 sequences are KGHDR and SFDVKD. This CDR3 is CATSDRRTAQETQYF. CDR3 in DNA: TGTGCCACCAGTGACCGACGGACCGCCCAAGAGACCCAGTACTTC.

The rearrangement joins TRBV6-5 to TRBJ2-3; 9 bases map to TRBD2. The J segment lost 5 bases and the V segment lost 5 bases, leaving 5 bases of the junction unmatched. CDR3 length: 14 residues. Germline V lookup: CDR1 MNHEY, CDR2 SVGAGI. The CDR3: CASSLAGSGDTQYF. CDR3 DNA: TGTGCCAGCAGTCTAGCGGGGAGCGGAGATACGCAGTATTTT.

V gene TRBV6-5 combines with J gene TRBJ1-1; D call uncertain. The CDR3 runs 14 residues. CDR1 and CDR2 (germline): MNHEY, SVGAGI. The ends were cut back, 6 bases at V and 0 bases at J, with 11 bases in the middle. The CDR3 DNA reads TGTGCCAGCAGATCCCCCATTGTGAACACTGAAGCTTTCTTT. Its translation is CASRSPIVNTEAFF.

This clonotype was observed a handful of times. The chain combines TRBV28 with TRBJ2-7; TRBD1 aligns across 8 bases. Losses at the gene ends were 10 bases for V and 4 bases for J; bases not matched to a gene: 12. The CDR3 consists of 14 residues. CDR1 is MDHEN, CDR2 SYDVKM, per germline. This chain's CDR3 is CATRPDRVGYEQYF. The DNA of the CDR3 is TGTGCCACCCGCCCGGACAGGGTTGGATACGAGCAGTACTTC. Drawing the rest from reference TRBV28 and TRBJ2-7, the complete variable domain is DVKVTQSSRYLVKRTGEKVFLECVQDMDHENMFWYRQDPGLGLRLIYFSYDVKMKEKGDIPEGYSVSREKKERFSLILESASTNQTSMYLCATRPDRVGYEQYFGPGTRLTVT.

The rearrangement links TRBV20-1 to TRBJ2-3; possibly TRBD1 or TRBD2 for D (6 bases each). The CDR3 totals 13 residues. Trimming cost V 6 bases and J 4 bases, with 14 bases left between them. Germline V gene lookup returns CDR1 DFQATT and CDR2 SNEGSKA (reference sequence). Written as DNA, the CDR3 is TGCAGTGCCAGAAGAGGGGGGTCAGATACGCAGTATTTT. Amino acid sequence: CSARRGGSDTQYF.

The chain carries TRBV7-8 and TRBJ2-5; 7 bases match TRBD2. This CDR3 is built from 16 residues. J gave up 4 bases and V 1 base, and 9 bases lay outside the gene matches. Germline assignment: CDR1 SGHVS and CDR2 FQNEAQ. The CDR3 nucleotides read TGTGCCAGCAGCTTAGTGCGCGGCGGGGGAGGAGAGACCCAGTACTTC. Amino acid sequence: CASSLVRGGGGETQYF.

Concerning this clonotype itself: An end of the junction does not agree with germline; a read error may underlie this. This rearrangement joins TRBV7-2 to TRBJ2-7; maybe TRBD2 (5 bases). Germline V CDR1 and CDR2: SGHTA, FQGNSA. The CDR3 loop spans 16 amino acids. The CDR3 region has the DNA TGTGCCAGCAACTTAGCCCTGGACTGGGTCTCCTACGAGCAGTACTTC. Its protein is CASNLALDWVSYEQYF. Full variable domain (remainder filled in from reference TRBV7-2 and TRBJ2-7): GAGVSQSPSNKVTEKGKDVELRCDPISGHTALYWYRQSLGQGLEFLIYFQGNSAPDKSGLPSDRFSAERTGGSVSTLTIQRTQQEDSAVYLCASNLALDWVSYEQYFGPGTRLTVT.

The chain uses TRBV11-2 and TRBJ1-4; TRBD1 might be the D (6 bases). There are 15 residues in the CDR3. With 4 bases removed from V and 3 bases from J, the gap between germline ends came to 12 bases. Looked up from germline, CDR1 is SGHAT and CDR2 is FQNNGV. The CDR3 protein is CASSSQGGANEKLFF. The CDR3 nucleotides read TGTGCCAGCAGCTCACAGGGTGGTGCTAATGAAAAACTGTTTTTT.